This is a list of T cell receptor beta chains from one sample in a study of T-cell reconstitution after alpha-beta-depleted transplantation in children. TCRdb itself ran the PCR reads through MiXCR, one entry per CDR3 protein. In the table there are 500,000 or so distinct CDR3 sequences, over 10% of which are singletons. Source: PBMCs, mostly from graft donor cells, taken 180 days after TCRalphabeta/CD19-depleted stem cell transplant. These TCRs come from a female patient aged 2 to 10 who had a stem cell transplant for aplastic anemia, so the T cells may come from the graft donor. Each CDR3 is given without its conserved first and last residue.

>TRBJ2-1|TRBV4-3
ASSQDPSSSGMVDEQF
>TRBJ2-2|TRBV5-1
ASSSRPSGAGELF
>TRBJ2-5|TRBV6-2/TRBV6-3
ASSYNAGSQETQY
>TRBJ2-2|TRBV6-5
ASSYSRVLFDGELF
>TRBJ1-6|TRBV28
ASSLPTGGPYNSPLH
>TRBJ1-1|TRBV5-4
ASSFKIQGNAEAF
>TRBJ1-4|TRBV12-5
ATTRDVDNEKLF
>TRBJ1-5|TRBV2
ATLFNQPQH
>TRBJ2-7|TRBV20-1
SILGGARYEQY
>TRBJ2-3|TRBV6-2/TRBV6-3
ASSPHPKWEGRPDTQY
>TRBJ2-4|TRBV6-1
ASRRQGAKNIQY
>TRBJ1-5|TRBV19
ASSPARQTNQPQH
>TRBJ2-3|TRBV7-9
ASSSLGLVDTQY
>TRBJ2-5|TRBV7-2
ASQRGTQETQY
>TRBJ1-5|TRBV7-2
ASSSFGGNSNQPQH
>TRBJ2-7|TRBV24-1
ATSDPSTSYEQY
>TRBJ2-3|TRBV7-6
ASSFNPVWGGQTDTQY
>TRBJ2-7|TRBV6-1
ASSEQPAYEQY
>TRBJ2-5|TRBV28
AWGLETQY
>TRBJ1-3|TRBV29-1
SVGDFSGNTIY
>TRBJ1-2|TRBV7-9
ASSLWAEANYGYT
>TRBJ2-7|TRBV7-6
ASSLIGGREPFYEQY
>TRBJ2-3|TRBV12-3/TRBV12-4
ASSFSRGRVADTQY
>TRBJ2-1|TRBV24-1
ATSARSSSYNEQF
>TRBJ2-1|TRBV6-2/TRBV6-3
ASGDSYNEQF
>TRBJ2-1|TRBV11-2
ASSRGQGGYEQF
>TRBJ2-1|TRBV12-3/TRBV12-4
ASTLSGEQF
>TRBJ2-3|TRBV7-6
ASSVRDAGTDTQY
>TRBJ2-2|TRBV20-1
SARDSVSTGELF
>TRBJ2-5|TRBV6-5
ASSYSSGRGPETQY
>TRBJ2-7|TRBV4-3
ASSQDRMADEQY
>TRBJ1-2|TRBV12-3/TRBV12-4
ASSLYLRGIYGYT
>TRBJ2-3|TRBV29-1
SAVREDLTDTQY
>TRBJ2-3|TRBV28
ATHDRGPSTDTQY
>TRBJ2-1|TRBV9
ASSDRLAGNEQF
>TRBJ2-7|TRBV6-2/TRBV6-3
ASSYSPSGNSAGEQY
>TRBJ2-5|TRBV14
ASRRTGGSETQY
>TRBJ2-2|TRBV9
ASSVPAWSGGRATGELF
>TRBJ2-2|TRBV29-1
SVGTEIFTNTGELF
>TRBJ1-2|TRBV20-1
SATYRGSYGYT
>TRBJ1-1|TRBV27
ASSFRSNTEAF
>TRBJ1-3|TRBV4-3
ASSQDLWGNTIY
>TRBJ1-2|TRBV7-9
ASSSRGDKAGYT
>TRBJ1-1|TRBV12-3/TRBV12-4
ASSSQGAGAF
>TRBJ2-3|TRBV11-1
ASSKFSGTGGSTDTQY
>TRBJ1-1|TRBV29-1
SVAWPSKEWAF
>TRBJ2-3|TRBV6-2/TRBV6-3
ASSYPRPAGTDTQY
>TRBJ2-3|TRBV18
ASSIAWTSGRARSDTQY
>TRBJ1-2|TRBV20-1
SARENRVYGYT
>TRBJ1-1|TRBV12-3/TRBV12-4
ASRLTPGNTEAF
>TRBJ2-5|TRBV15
ATSTERETQY
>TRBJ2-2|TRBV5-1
ASSKRLAGRTGELF
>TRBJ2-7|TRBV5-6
ASNKIAGSYEQY
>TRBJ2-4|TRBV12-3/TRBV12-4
ASSLGGVNIQY
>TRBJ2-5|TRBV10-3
AISEAGTGFYQETQY
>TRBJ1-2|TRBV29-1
SVEERQLLNYGYT
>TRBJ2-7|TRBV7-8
ASSSKSGMNYEQY
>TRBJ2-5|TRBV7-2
ASSPRRQETQY
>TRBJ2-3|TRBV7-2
ASSPSTSDGTDTQY
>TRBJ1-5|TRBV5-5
ASSLGGTVSNQPQH